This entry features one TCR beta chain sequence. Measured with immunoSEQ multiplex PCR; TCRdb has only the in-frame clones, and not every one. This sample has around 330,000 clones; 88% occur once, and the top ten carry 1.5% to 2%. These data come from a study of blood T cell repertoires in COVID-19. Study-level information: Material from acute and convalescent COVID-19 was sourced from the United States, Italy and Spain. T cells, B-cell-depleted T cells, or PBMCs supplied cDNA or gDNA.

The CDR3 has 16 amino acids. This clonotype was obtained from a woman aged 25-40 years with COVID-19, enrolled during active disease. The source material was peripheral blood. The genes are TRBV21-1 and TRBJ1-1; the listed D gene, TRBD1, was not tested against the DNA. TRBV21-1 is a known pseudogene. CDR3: CASSKGLQGGNTEAFF. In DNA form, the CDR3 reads TGTGCCAGCAGCAAAGGCTTACAGGGTGGGAACACTGAAGCTTTCTTT.